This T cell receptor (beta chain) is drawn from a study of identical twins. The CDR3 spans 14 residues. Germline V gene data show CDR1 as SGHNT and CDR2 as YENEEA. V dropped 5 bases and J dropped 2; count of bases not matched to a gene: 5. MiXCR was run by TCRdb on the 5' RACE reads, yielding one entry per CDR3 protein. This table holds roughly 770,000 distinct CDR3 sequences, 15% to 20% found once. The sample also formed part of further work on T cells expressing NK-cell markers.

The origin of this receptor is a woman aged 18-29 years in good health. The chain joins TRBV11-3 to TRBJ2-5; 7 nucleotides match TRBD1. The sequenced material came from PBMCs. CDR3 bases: TGTGCCAGCAGCAGCCGGGACAGACAAGAGACCCAGTACTTC. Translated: CASSSRDRQETQYF.